This T cell receptor beta chain stems from a study of post-analysis software for immune sequencing data. The CDR3 totals 16 residues. The germline V and J ends were trimmed by 0 bases and 2 bases, with 12 bases remaining between them. Germline-derived CDR1 and CDR2 are SGHTA and FQGNSA. This clonotype showed up just a few times. Its target is unknown. General observations from the study: Diversity measured as normalized Chao1 was significantly lower in multiple sclerosis patients than in controls. In patients, TRBV5-6, TRBV5-1 and TRBV20-1 belonged to five TRBV segments found more frequently than in controls.

Libraries were made from TCR beta cDNA, and they carried unique molecular identifiers. The source material, roughly 0.9 to 10 million T cells, gave rise to 400,000 to 600,000 cDNA molecules. TCRdb recomputed calls from the PCR reads with MiXCR, one row per CDR3 protein. The data show approximately 730,000 distinct CDR3 sequences, 25% to 30% seen once. The sequence came from a girl aged 10 to 17 with multiple sclerosis. The rearrangement links TRBV7-2 to TRBJ2-3; D is possibly TRBD1 or TRBD2 (5 bases each). Sequenced input: blood. The CDR3 nucleotides read TGTGCCAGCAGCTTAGCCCCGGGACCAACCACAGATACGCAGTATTTT. It is translated as CASSLAPGPTTDTQYF.